The TCR beta chain described here comes from a study of cytomegalovirus exposure and HLA in healthy donors. The overall study: There were around 390 genotyped donors. Of these, roughly 86% fell in the genetic ancestry cluster associated with self-reported Caucasian donors.

A multiplex PCR was run with 60 Vbeta primers and 13 Jbeta primers. Profiled with immunoSEQ multiplex PCR; TCRdb holds only in-frame clones, not every one. This sample has 130,000 to 150,000 clones, with over 60% found just once. As for this clone: Its antigen is still unknown.

Overall study findings and caveats: Despite most TCR sequences being rare, some public TCRs occurred in many donors.

Germline trimming cut 5 bases from V and 2 bases from J; bases unmatched to any gene: 11. The germline V gene has CDR1 SGHNT and CDR2 YYREEE (reference sequence). CDR3 length: 16 residues. The sequencing input was PBMCs. V usage is TRBV5-4 and J usage is TRBJ2-5; 8 bases line up with TRBD2. This receptor was identified in a man aged 35-49 years in good health and CMV-seronegative. CDR3 residues: CASRKPGLEGQETQYF. The CDR3 region has the DNA TGTGCCAGCAGGAAACCGGGACTAGAGGGGCAAGAGACCCAGTACTTC.